Below, one T cell receptor beta chain is given with its context. Its specificity is unknown. This entry belongs to a study of long-term antiretroviral therapy in people with HIV. General study findings and limits: Sampling of blood ran from about 2003 to 2018, and older ART regimens were possibly in use.

This CDR3 comprises 22 residues. The V and J ends lost 1 base and 3 bases, in that order; junction bases with no gene match: 23. Germline values: CDR1 MNHEY, CDR2 SMNVEV (reference sequence). Version v3.0 of the immunoSEQ assay ran at survey level. Libraries were prepared by immunoSEQ multiplex PCR; TCRdb keeps only in-frame clonotypes and omits some of them. The sample lists about 24,000 clones, over 80% occurring once. The origin of this receptor is a man in his fifties with HIV. The chain combines TRBV27 with TRBJ1-4, with 7 bases that match TRBD1. Sequencing was performed on unsorted PBMCs, taken 1.8 years before starting antiretroviral therapy. The CDR3 reads CASSLFHRGRSGPFAPNEKLFF. The CDR3 nucleotides read TGTGCCAGCAGTTTATTTCACAGGGGTAGATCCGGGCCATTCGCCCCTAATGAAAAACTGTTTTTT.